The present T cell receptor (beta chain) was sequenced within a study of OX40 agonist ivuxolimab in advanced cancers. Sequencing used immunoSEQ multiplex PCR; TCRdb keeps in-frame clones, though not all of them. Here the sample spans 30,000 to 45,000 clones, approximately 90% being singletons. The V gene end was trimmed by 4 bases and the J gene end by 3 bases; junction bases not matched to a gene: 5. The CDR3 runs to 14 residues. The V gene's germline CDR1 is SGHTA and CDR2 FQGNSA. This material consisted of CD4+ or CD8+ T cells sorted from blood, taken in a trial of the OX40 agonist ivuxolimab. The chain links TRBV7-2 to TRBJ1-1; TRBD1 matches 7 bases. The receptor was isolated from an adult with an advanced solid tumor such as melanoma, head and neck, liver or kidney cancer. The CDR3, as DNA: TGTGCCAGCAGCTACGACAGGGTGGACACTGAAGCTTTCTTT. It codes for CASSYDRVDTEAFF.